The present T cell receptor (beta chain) was sequenced within a study of identical twins. Germline V gives CDR1 SEHNR, CDR2 FQNEAQ (reference sequence). The length of the CDR3 is 14 residues. V shed 0 bases and J 9 bases; nucleotides not matched to a gene: 5. Template switching introduced a universal primer site, and the cDNA bore unique molecular identifiers. TCRdb ran MiXCR on the 5' RACE reads and lists one entry per CDR3 protein. The sample includes more than 1.5 million distinct CDR3 sequences, about 32% of them seen just once. This clonotype was counted a few times. Sequenced input: cord blood. The rearrangement uses TRBV7-9 and TRBJ2-1; the match to TRBD2 covers 7 bases. The sequence derives from a newborn girl in good health. The CDR3 here is CASSLAGGAGEQFF. The DNA of the CDR3 is TGTGCCAGCAGCTTAGCGGGAGGGGCCGGTGAGCAGTTCTTC. Variable domain in full (rest from reference TRBV7-9 and TRBJ2-1): DTGVSQNPRHKITKRGQNVTFRCDPISEHNRLYWYRQTLGQGPEFLTYFQNEAQLEKSRLLSDRFSAERPKGSFSTLEIQRTEQGDSAMYLCASSLAGGAGEQFFGPGTRLTVL.